Sequencing of this TCR beta chain was carried out in a study of OX40 agonist ivuxolimab in advanced cancers. Measured with immunoSEQ multiplex PCR; TCRdb has only the in-frame clones, and not every one. This repertoire shows tens of thousands of clones, roughly 88% found once; its top ten account for 2% to 3%. As to this clone: Its antigen remains unknown.

Findings and caveats of the study: Relatively little clonal expansion, among the lowest observed, appeared in partial responders at 0.1-3.0 mg/kg. The expanded peripheral T cells' antigen specificity was not determined.

Germline assignment: CDR1 SGHRS and CDR2 YFSETQ. V lost 3 bases and J lost 3; bases outside the gene matches: 5. CDR3 size: 14 residues. This clonotype originated in an adult with an advanced solid tumor such as melanoma, head and neck, liver or kidney cancer. This chain connects TRBV5-1 to TRBJ2-7; 8 bases are shared with TRBD1. This specimen was CD4+ or CD8+ T cells sorted from blood, taken in a trial of the OX40 agonist ivuxolimab. CDR3 in amino acids: CASSSPGQDYEQYF. In nucleotides, the CDR3 is TGCGCCAGCAGCTCACCGGGACAGGACTACGAGCAGTACTTC.